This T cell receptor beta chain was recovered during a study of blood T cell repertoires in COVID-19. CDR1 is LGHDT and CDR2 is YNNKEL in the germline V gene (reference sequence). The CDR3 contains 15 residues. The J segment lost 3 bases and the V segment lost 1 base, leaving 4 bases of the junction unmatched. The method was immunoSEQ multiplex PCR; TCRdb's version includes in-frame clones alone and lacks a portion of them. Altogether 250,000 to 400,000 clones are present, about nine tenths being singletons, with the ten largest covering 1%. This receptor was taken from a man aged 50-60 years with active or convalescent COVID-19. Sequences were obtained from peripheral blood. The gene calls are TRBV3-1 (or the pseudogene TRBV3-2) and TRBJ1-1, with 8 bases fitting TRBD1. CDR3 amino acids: CASSQAPGGDTEAFF. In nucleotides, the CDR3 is TGTGCCAGCAGCCAAGCCCCAGGGGGCGACACTGAAGCTTTCTTT.